A selection of T cell receptor beta chains follows, all from one sample in a study of CD8+ T cells in alopecia areata. Measured with immunoSEQ multiplex PCR; TCRdb has only the in-frame clones, and not every one. Altogether about 120,000 clones are present, more than 45% being singletons, with the ten largest covering roughly 0.5%. The sequenced sample was CD4+ T cells sorted from blood, obtained at week 4, from a patient treated with tofacitinib. Receptor source: a human donor with alopecia areata. Each CDR3 is given with its conserved first and last residue. D genes are given only for firm matches. Clone size is given for some rows only: seen once, a few or many times, or a class if the clone is expanded.

J gene	clone size	D gene	V gene	CDR3 protein	CDR3 DNA
TRBJ2-7	NA	NA	TRBV2	CASKGEYEQYF	TGTGCCAGCAAAGGGGAGTACGAGCAGTACTTC
TRBJ1-1	few	NA	TRBV10-3	CAISESNGGEAFF	TGTGCCATCAGTGAGTCGAACGGGGGCGAAGCTTTCTTT
TRBJ1-2	NA	NA	TRBV29-1	CSVGTRGYTF	TGCAGCGTTGGGACTCGCGGCTACACCTTC
TRBJ2-1	NA	NA	TRBV7-2	CASSLVAGPVFF	TGTGCCAGCAGCTTAGTCGCGGGGCCGGTGTTCTTC
TRBJ2-3	few	TRBD2	TRBV4-2	CASSETSGGALHTDTQYF	TGTGCCAGCTCAGAGACTAGCGGGGGGGCGCTTCACACAGATACGCAGTATTTT
TRBJ2-7	NA	TRBD1	TRBV6-1	CASSEAPGQYEQYF	TGTGCCAGCAGTGAAGCGCCGGGACAGTACGAGCAGTACTTC
TRBJ2-7	NA	TRBD2	TRBV30	CAWCPPGLAGVGSSYEQYF	TGTGCCTGGTGTCCGCCGGGACTAGCGGGAGTAGGAAGCTCCTACGAGCAGTACTTC
TRBJ1-2	NA	TRBD1	TRBV4-1	CASSQMTGLYGYTF	TGCGCCAGCAGCCAAATGACAGGGCTCTATGGCTACACCTTC
TRBJ1-4	few	NA	TRBV2	CASSGTVREKLFF	TGTGCCAGCAGTGGGACAGTACGTGAAAAACTGTTTTTT
TRBJ2-3	NA	TRBD2	TRBV10-1	CASSGGADTQYF	TGCGCCAGCAGCGGGGGGGCGGATACGCAGTATTTT
TRBJ1-1	few	NA	TRBV18	CASSPTTGDTEAFF	TGTGCCAGCTCACCGACGACAGGAGACACTGAAGCTTTCTTT
TRBJ1-3	few	NA	TRBV11-2	CASSLDEDTIYF	TGTGCCAGCAGCTTAGATGAGGACACCATATATTTT
TRBJ2-2	NA	NA	TRBV9	CASSVGRVYGELFF	TGTGCCAGCAGCGTAGGCAGGGTTTACGGGGAGCTGTTTTTT
TRBJ2-5	few	NA	TRBV10-3	CAISAQPPKTQYF	TGTGCCATCAGTGCCCAGCCCCCAAAGACCCAGTACTTC
TRBJ2-1	few	NA	TRBV29-1	CSVEDLLVNEQFF	TGCAGCGTTGAAGATCTGCTAGTAAATGAGCAGTTCTTC
TRBJ1-2	NA	NA	TRBV29-1	CSVDPDSYGYTF	TGCAGCGTTGATCCCGACAGCTATGGCTACACCTTC
TRBJ1-2	NA	TRBD1	TRBV23-1	CASSPTRDRGNGYTF	TGCGCCAGCAGTCCCACGAGGGACAGGGGTAATGGCTACACCTTC
TRBJ1-4	NA	NA	TRBV4-1	CASRKLGVPNEKLFF	TGCGCCAGCAGGAAGTTGGGGGTCCCCAATGAAAAACTGTTTTTT
TRBJ2-2	NA	NA	TRBV29-1	CSVARVGGGSNTGELFF	TGCAGCGTTGCCAGGGTTGGAGGCGGGTCGAACACCGGGGAGCTGTTTTTT
TRBJ2-6	NA	NA	TRBV4-1	CASSQEFSGANVLTF	TGCGCCAGCAGCCAAGAATTCTCTGGGGCCAACGTCCTGACTTTC
TRBJ2-2	NA	TRBD1	TRBV5-6	CASSLGGGRGRTEELFF	TGTGCCAGCAGCTTGGGAGGTGGAAGGGGGCGCACCGAGGAGCTGTTTTTT
TRBJ2-5	NA	NA	TRBV5-1	CASSTEAPKETQYF	TGCGCCAGCAGCACGGAAGCCCCAAAAGAGACCCAGTACTTC